The 14 T cell receptor beta chains presented below share a single source sample, sequenced in a study of control samples from healthy donors and cancer patients. Assay: immunoSEQ multiplex PCR; the TCRdb copy retains only in-frame clones and omits some. The sample shows approximately 110,000 clones, around nine tenths of them seen only once. Sequences were obtained from blood. The receptors stem from a human donor in good health. The donor label of this sample is uncertain.

The genes are TRBV24-1 and TRBJ2-1; 11 nucleotides line up with TRBD1. CDR3 size: 14 residues. Germline CDR1 is KGHDR and CDR2 is SFDVKD. After removal of 6 bases from V and 9 bases from J, the junction contained 6 bases not matched to a gene. The CDR3 nucleotides read TGTGCCACCAGTACCGGACAGGGGGCGATTGAGCAGTTCTTC. Protein: CATSTGQGAIEQFF.

V usage is TRBV21-1 and J usage is TRBJ1-2; the table's D call, TRBD1, was not checked against the DNA. TRBV21-1 is designated a pseudogene. This CDR3 region has 19 residues. CDR3 in DNA: TGTGCCAGCAGCAAAGAATCCCAGCAGGGGGGTAAGACTAACTATGGCTACACCTTC. This translates into CASSKESQQGGKTNYGYTF.

The chain links TRBV11-2 to TRBJ1-2; D gene uncertain. V lost 1 base, J lost 8 bases, and 14 bases lay in between. Germline V gene lookup returns CDR1 SGHAT and CDR2 FQNNGV. The CDR3 is 14 amino acids. The CDR3 coding sequence is TGTGCCAGCAGCTTAGTCCCCTCAGCAGAGGGCTACACCTTC. This gives the protein CASSLVPSAEGYTF.

This clone was recorded once. The gene calls are TRBV21-1 and TRBJ2-7; the table gives TRBD1 as D, unverified against the DNA. TRBV21-1 represents a pseudogene. This CDR3 contains 14 residues. CDR3 coding DNA: TGTGCCAGCAGCGCGTGGGCTCCAGGCTACGAGCAGTACTTC. Its protein product is CASSAWAPGYEQYF.

The chain joins TRBV4-1 to TRBJ1-1; 7 positions agree with TRBD1. The V gene's germline CDR1 is MGHRA and CDR2 YSYEKL. V shed 3 bases and J 9 bases; nucleotides not matched to a gene: 10. CDR3 length equals 14 residues. DNA for the CDR3: TGCGCCAGCAGCCAGGTCTTTTTGACAGGGAAAGCTTTCTTT. Its translation is CASSQVFLTGKAFF.

The chain has TRBV5-5 and TRBJ1-1; D ambiguous. Deletions cut 3 bases from V and 10 bases from J, with 10 bases between. The CDR3 length is 11 residues. Germline CDR1 SGHKS, CDR2 YYEKEE (reference sequence). The CDR3 DNA reads as TGTGCCAGCAGCTCGCAAACCCGAGCTTTCTTT. It encodes CASSSQTRAFF.

V is TRBV12-5 and J is TRBJ1-5, with 8 bases fitting TRBD1. Germline V gene data show CDR1 as LGHNT and CDR2 as FRNRAP. V gave up 4 bases and J gave up 2 bases; unmatched junction bases: 10. The CDR3 covers 17 residues. The CDR3 coding sequence is TGTGCTAGTGGTTCCGGACAGGGTCTTGGAGGCAATCAGCCCCAGCATTTT. This encodes CASGSGQGLGGNQPQHF.

The chain has TRBV24-1 and TRBJ2-7; no clear D. Germline assignment: CDR1 KGHDR and CDR2 SFDVKD. This CDR3 is 13 amino acids long. V lost 6 bases, J lost 0 bases, and 8 bases lay in between. The chain's CDR3 is CATSYRSSYEQYF. The DNA for the CDR3 is TGTGCCACCAGTTACAGAAGCTCCTACGAGCAGTACTTC.

The CDR3 protein is CASSLAGQAGNTIYF. DNA for the CDR3: TGTGCCAGCAGCTTAGCGGGACAGGCTGGAAACACCATATATTTT. The V gene is TRBV7-9, the J gene TRBJ1-3; TRBD1 matches at 8 bases. In germline, CDR1 is SEHNR, CDR2 FQNEAQ (reference sequence). J lost 2 bases, V lost 0 bases, and 0 bases had no gene match. CDR3 length equals 15 residues.

V gene TRBV4-3 combines with J gene TRBJ1-2; D is possibly TRBD1 (5 bases). This CDR3 contains 15 residues. Looked up from germline, CDR1 is LGHNA and CDR2 is YSLEER. The V gene lost 0 bases and the J gene lost 10 bases, with 18 bases spanning the gap. CDR3: CASSQDTSRDQHYTF. The CDR3 bases are TGCGCCAGCAGCCAAGATACCTCCAGGGATCAGCACTACACCTTC.

The chain carries TRBV28 and TRBJ2-3, with 15 bases lining up with TRBD2. J gave up 3 bases and V 5 bases, and 9 bases lay outside the gene matches. CDR1 MDHEN and CDR2 SYDVKM come from the germline V gene. This CDR3 is 18 amino acids long. In DNA, the CDR3 is TGTGCCAGCAGTCCAGGGGGACTAGCGGGGGGCGGGACAGATACGCAGTATTTT. It specifies CASSPGGLAGGGTDTQYF.

The rearrangement joins TRBV5-1 to TRBJ1-1; D remains unclear. Germline CDR1 and CDR2: SGHRS and YFSETQ. Between the trimmed V and J ends, which lost 0 bases and 1 base, there was a span of 7 bases. The CDR3 totals 14 residues. The CDR3, as DNA: TGCGCCAGCAGCTTGGAGCCAGGGAACACTGAAGCTTTCTTT. This encodes CASSLEPGNTEAFF.

The V call is TRBV19, the J call TRBJ2-6, with D perhaps matching TRBD1 or TRBD2 (5 bases each). The CDR3 covers 17 residues. V was trimmed by 4 bases and J by 1 base, leaving 14 bases between them. Germline assignment: CDR1 LNHDA and CDR2 SQIVND (reference sequence). The CDR3 sequence is CASSRDGVGSGANVLTF. In DNA form, the CDR3 reads TGTGCCAGTAGTAGGGACGGGGTAGGGTCTGGGGCCAACGTCCTGACTTTC.

This chain links TRBV11-1 with TRBJ2-1, with 11 bases lining up with TRBD2. With V trimmed by 2 bases and J by 6 bases, 6 bases remained unmatched. The CDR3 loop spans 16 amino acids. Germline loops: CDR1 SGHAT, CDR2 FQDESV (reference sequence). The CDR3 region has the DNA TGTGCCAGCAGCTTACTAGCGGGGGGATGGGCCAATGAGCAGTTCTTC. This codes for CASSLLAGGWANEQFF. The complete variable domain, with remaining parts taken from reference TRBV11-1 and TRBJ2-1, reads EAEVAQSPRYKITEKSQAVAFWCDPISGHATLYWYRQILGQGPELLVQFQDESVVDDSQLPKDRFSAERLKGVDSTLKIQPAELGDSAMYLCASSLLAGGWANEQFFGPGTRLTVL.